This TCR beta chain derives from a study of blood T cell repertoires in COVID-19. The overall study: Researchers got acute and convalescent COVID-19 samples from the United States, Italy and Spain. PBMCs, B-cell-depleted T cells, or T cells provided the cDNA or gDNA that made up the material.

Germline CDR1 and CDR2: PRHDT and FYEKMQ (reference sequence). The CDR3 is 15 residues long. J gave up 4 bases and V 5 bases, and 7 bases lay outside the gene matches. Followed longitudinally, the Seattle patients had been enrolled during active infection. Under the authors' procedure: Quantification of nucleated cells was approximated via reference gene primer amplification. Clones were read by immunoSEQ multiplex PCR, and TCRdb kept only the in-frame ones, dropping some. V and J calls and clone size are copied from that table; D and trimming were computed from the DNA. The sample lists 120,000 to 150,000 clones, 88% seen once, with over 2% in the top ten.

The material sequenced was peripheral blood. This TCR derives from a human donor with COVID-19, enrolled during active disease. The donor label of this sample is uncertain. The V call is TRBV13, the J call TRBJ1-1; 10 bases fit TRBD1. CDR3 sequence: CASSRQGASGTEAFF. The CDR3 DNA reads as TGTGCCAGCAGCCGACAGGGGGCTTCGGGCACTGAAGCTTTCTTT. Filled out from reference TRBV13 and TRBJ1-1, the complete variable domain reads AAGVIQSPRHLIKEKRETATLKCYPIPRHDTVYWYQQGPGQDPQFLISFYEKMQSDKGSIPDRFSAQQFSDYHSELNMSSLELGDSALYFCASSRQGASGTEAFFGQGTRLTVV.